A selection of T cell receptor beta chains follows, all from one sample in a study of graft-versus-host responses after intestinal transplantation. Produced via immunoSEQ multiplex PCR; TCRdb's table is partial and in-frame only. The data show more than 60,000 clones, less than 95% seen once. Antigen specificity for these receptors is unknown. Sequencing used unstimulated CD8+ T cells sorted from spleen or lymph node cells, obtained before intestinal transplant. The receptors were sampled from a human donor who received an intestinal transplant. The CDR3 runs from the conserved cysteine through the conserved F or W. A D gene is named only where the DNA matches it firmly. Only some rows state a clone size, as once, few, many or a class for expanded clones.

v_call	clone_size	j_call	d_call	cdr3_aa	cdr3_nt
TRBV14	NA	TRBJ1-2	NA	CASSSGGEYYGYTF	TGTGCCAGCAGCTCGGGGGGGGAGTACTATGGCTACACCTTC
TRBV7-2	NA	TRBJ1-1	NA	CASSLGLGRAHAAFF	TGTGCCAGCAGCTTAGGGTTGGGCAGGGCCCATGCTGCTTTCTTT
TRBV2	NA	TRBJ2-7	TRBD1	CASSVDWTGAEQYF	TGTGCCAGCAGTGTGGATTGGACAGGTGCGGAGCAGTACTTC
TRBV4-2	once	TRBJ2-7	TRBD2	CASSQDLAGDRYEQYF	TGTGCCAGCAGCCAAGATCTTGCGGGGGACCGCTACGAGCAGTACTTC
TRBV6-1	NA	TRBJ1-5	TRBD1	CASREAGTGGSQPQHF	TGTGCCAGCAGAGAAGCCGGGACAGGGGGGAGTCAGCCCCAGCATTTT
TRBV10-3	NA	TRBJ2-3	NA	CAISDPIGQTPTDTQYF	TGTGCCATCAGTGACCCCATCGGACAGACCCCCACAGATACGCAGTATTTT
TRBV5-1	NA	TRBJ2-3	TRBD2	CASSLSGASDTQYF	TGCGCCAGCAGCCTTAGCGGGGCCTCAGATACGCAGTATTTT
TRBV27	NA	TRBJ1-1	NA	CASSLTGFNTEAFF	TGTGCCAGCAGTCTAACCGGGTTCAACACTGAAGCTTTCTTT
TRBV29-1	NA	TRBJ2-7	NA	CSVASYAGPTYEQYF	TGCAGCGTTGCTTCGTACGCGGGGCCTACCTACGAGCAGTACTTC
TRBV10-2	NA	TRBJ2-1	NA	CASNQGVDEQFF	TGCGCCAGCAACCAAGGGGTTGATGAGCAGTTCTTC
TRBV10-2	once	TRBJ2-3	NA	CASRTGLGDTDTQYF	TGCGCCAGCAGGACAGGTTTGGGGGACACAGATACGCAGTATTTT
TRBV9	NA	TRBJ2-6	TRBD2	CASSPTGGGSGANVLTF	TGTGCCAGCAGCCCCACGGGGGGAGGCTCTGGGGCCAACGTCCTGACTTTC
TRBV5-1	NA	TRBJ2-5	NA	CASRKGQLQETQYF	TGCGCCAGCAGAAAAGGACAGCTCCAAGAGACCCAGTACTTC
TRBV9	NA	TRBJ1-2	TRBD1	CASSVEGGDYGYTF	TGTGCCAGCAGCGTAGAAGGGGGCGACTATGGCTACACCTTC
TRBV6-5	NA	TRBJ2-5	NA	CASSYYQAQETQYF	TGTGCCAGCAGTTACTACCAGGCCCAAGAGACCCAGTACTTC
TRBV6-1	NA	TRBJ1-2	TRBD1	CASTRGIVYGYTF	TGTGCCAGCACCAGGGGGATAGTCTATGGCTACACCTTC
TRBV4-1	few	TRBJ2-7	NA	CASRNPNRVGYEQYF	TGCGCCAGCAGGAACCCGAACAGGGTGGGGTACGAGCAGTACTTC
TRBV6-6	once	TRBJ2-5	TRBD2	CASSPLAGVGETQYF	TGTGCCAGCAGCCCCCTAGCGGGGGTCGGTGAGACCCAGTACTTC
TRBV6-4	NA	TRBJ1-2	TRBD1	CASSDGSGQGIHGYTF	TGTGCCAGCAGTGACGGGTCGGGACAGGGTATTCATGGCTACACCTTC
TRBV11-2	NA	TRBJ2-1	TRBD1	CASSPTGAGEQFF	TGTGCCAGCAGCCCGACAGGGGCGGGTGAGCAGTTCTTC
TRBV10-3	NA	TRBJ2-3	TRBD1	CATLDRVSTDTQYF	TGTGCCACTCTAGACAGGGTCAGCACAGATACGCAGTATTTT
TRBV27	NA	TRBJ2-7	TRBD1	CASSLSAQGVWEQYF	TGTGCCAGCAGTTTATCGGCCCAGGGGGTCTGGGAGCAGTACTTC
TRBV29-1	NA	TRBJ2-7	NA	CSVSGGASYEQYF	TGCAGCGTTTCTGGCGGAGCCTCCTATGAGCAGTACTTC
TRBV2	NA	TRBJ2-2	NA	CASSWGGASGELFF	TGTGCCAGCAGTTGGGGGGGGGCTTCCGGGGAGCTGTTTTTT
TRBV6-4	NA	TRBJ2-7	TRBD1	CANGTGQRGEQYF	TGTGCCAACGGGACAGGGCAACGGGGCGAGCAGTACTTC
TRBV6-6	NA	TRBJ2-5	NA	CASSHTETQYF	TGTGCCAGCAGTCACACAGAGACCCAGTACTTC
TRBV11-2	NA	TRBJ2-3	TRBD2	CASSLRGGGGDTQYF	TGTGCCAGCAGCTTACGGGGCGGGGGTGGAGATACGCAGTATTTT
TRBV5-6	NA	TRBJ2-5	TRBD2	CASSLGGGAETQYF	TGTGCCAGCAGCTTGGGCGGGGGGGCTGAGACCCAGTACTTC
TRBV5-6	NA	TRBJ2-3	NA	CASGQRVAVDTQYF	TGTGCCAGCGGCCAGAGGGTTGCGGTAGATACGCAGTATTTT
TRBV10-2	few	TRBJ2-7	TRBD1	CASNLGDRGYEQYF	TGCGCCAGCAACCTCGGGGACAGGGGATACGAGCAGTACTTC
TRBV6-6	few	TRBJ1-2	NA	CASSYSAQAPDGYTF	TGTGCCAGCAGTTACTCCGCACAGGCGCCGGATGGCTACACCTTC
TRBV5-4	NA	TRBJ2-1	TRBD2	CASSLHGGGGAAGEQFF	TGTGCCAGCAGCCTGCACGGGGGCGGGGGGGCCGCGGGTGAGCAGTTCTTC
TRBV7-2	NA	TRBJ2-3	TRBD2	CASRLPDGLAGGGTDTQYF	TGTGCCAGCAGACTACCCGACGGACTAGCGGGGGGTGGCACAGATACGCAGTATTTT
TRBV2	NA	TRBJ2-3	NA	CASSDYGGRNPTDTQYF	TGTGCCAGCAGTGATTATGGGGGCAGAAACCCCACAGATACGCAGTATTTT
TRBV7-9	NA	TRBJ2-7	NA	CASSPLSIEQYF	TGTGCCAGCAGCCCTCTGAGTATCGAGCAGTACTTC
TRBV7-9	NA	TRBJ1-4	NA	CASSLVGGNEKLFF	TGTGCCAGCAGCTTAGTCGGGGGTAATGAAAAACTGTTTTTT
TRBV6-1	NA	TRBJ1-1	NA	CASSEYSLNTEAFF	TGTGCCAGCAGTGAATACAGCTTGAACACTGAAGCTTTCTTT
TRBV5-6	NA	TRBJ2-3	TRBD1	CASSLGQGVEDTQYF	TGTGCCAGCAGCTTGGGACAGGGGGTAGAGGATACGCAGTATTTT
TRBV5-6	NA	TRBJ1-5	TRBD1	CASSLWDSHNQPQHF	TGTGCCAGCAGCTTGTGGGACAGCCACAATCAGCCCCAGCATTTT
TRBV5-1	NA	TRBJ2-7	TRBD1	CASSPTDRGTYEQYF	TGCGCCAGCAGCCCCACCGACAGGGGCACCTACGAGCAGTACTTC
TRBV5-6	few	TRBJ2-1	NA	CASSLLGSDPYNEQFF	TGTGCCAGCAGCTTGCTAGGCAGTGACCCCTACAATGAGCAGTTCTTC
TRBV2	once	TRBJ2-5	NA	CASSGGALAEETQYF	TGTGCCAGCAGTGGGGGTGCGTTAGCGGAAGAGACCCAGTACTTC
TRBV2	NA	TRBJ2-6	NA	CASRESGLAGANVLTF	TGTGCCAGCAGGGAGTCGGGTTTGGCTGGGGCCAACGTCCTGACTTTC